Listed here are 8 T cell receptor beta chains from one sample, sequenced in a study of cytomegalovirus exposure and HLA in healthy donors. A multiplex PCR was run with 60 Vbeta primers and 13 Jbeta primers. Assay: immunoSEQ multiplex PCR; the TCRdb copy retains only in-frame clones and omits some. The sample yields some 180,000 clones, around four fifths seen once. Sequencing was carried out using PBMCs. Receptors originate from a man between 18 and 29 years old in good health and CMV-seronegative.

This chain uses TRBV7-3 with TRBJ2-1; maybe TRBD2 (6 bases). Per germline, CDR1 SGHTA and CDR2 FQGTGA. V lost 2 bases and J 2 bases, leaving 10 bases between the germline ends. The CDR3 covers 15 residues. The CDR3 DNA follows: TGTGCCAGCAGCTTATCAGGGACTGCCTACAATGAGCAGTTCTTC. As protein: CASSLSGTAYNEQFF.

The V call is TRBV6-6, the J call TRBJ2-1; 10 bases are shared with TRBD2. Germline lookup yields CDR1 MNHNY and CDR2 SVGAGI (reference sequence). V dropped 4 bases and J dropped 8; count of bases not matched to a gene: 5. This CDR3 region has 14 residues. The CDR3 sequence is CASSSSGGADEQFF. As DNA, the CDR3 is TGTGCCAGCAGTTCAAGCGGGGGGGCGGATGAGCAGTTCTTC.

V usage is TRBV19 and J usage is TRBJ1-1; a possible D gene is TRBD1 (5 bases). The length of the CDR3 is 11 residues. V was cut by 7 bases and J by 11 bases, with 14 bases left in between. Germline values: CDR1 LNHDA, CDR2 SQIVND (reference sequence). The CDR3 protein is CASTSRQRAFF. The CDR3 DNA sequence: TGTGCCAGTACTAGTCGACAGAGGGCTTTCTTT.

This clone was picked up one time. J is TRBJ2-7 and V is TRBV7-2, with D perhaps matching TRBD2 (5 bases). V lost 4 bases, J lost 0 bases, and 10 bases lay in between. This CDR3 is built from 14 residues. Germline V gives CDR1 SGHTA, CDR2 FQGNSA. The CDR3 spells CASSSDGNSYEQYF. The DNA of the CDR3 is TGTGCCAGCAGCTCAGACGGGAACTCCTACGAGCAGTACTTC.

The rearrangement uses TRBV9 and TRBJ2-6; TRBD2 matches at 9 bases. CDR3 size: 19 residues. V lost 3 bases to trimming and J lost 6 bases; unmatched junction nucleotides: 16. The V gene's germline CDR1 is SGDLS and CDR2 YYNGEE. The CDR3 coding sequence is TGTGCCAGCAGCGCCCGGCGGGGACTAGCTGGGCTGGAGGCCAACGTCCTGACTTTC. Encoded protein: CASSARRGLAGLEANVLTF.

The chain recombines TRBV11-2 with TRBJ2-1, with 8 positions matching TRBD2. The CDR3 runs to 15 residues. V lost 2 bases and J lost 7; bases outside the gene matches: 7. CDR1 and CDR2 from the germline V gene are SGHAT and FQNNGV. The CDR3 DNA reads TGTGCCAGCAGCTTACTACGGGGGGGCTGGAATGAGCAGTTCTTC. As protein: CASSLLRGGWNEQFF.

This chain connects TRBV18 to TRBJ2-5; the D is unclear. CDR3 length: 13 amino acids. Germline V gene sequence: CDR1 KGHSH, CDR2 LQKENI. V was shortened by 2 bases and J by 5 bases, with 9 bases between the two germline ends. CDR3 DNA: TGTGCCAGCTCACCAGGTAACTCGGAGACCCAGTACTTC. It codes for CASSPGNSETQYF.

The chain carries TRBV7-2 and TRBJ2-1, with TRBD1 matching over 8 bases. From germline, CDR1 is SGHTA and CDR2 FQGNSA. Unmatched junction bases numbered 13, after V lost 5 bases and J lost 7 bases. The CDR3 spans 16 residues. The CDR3 sequence: CASSHRRQGFGNEQFF. Written as DNA, the CDR3 is TGTGCCAGCAGCCATCGGCGACAGGGGTTTGGTAATGAGCAGTTCTTC.